The source of this T cell receptor beta chain is a study of identical twins. Study-wide results and limits: An excess of low generation probability was shown by twin-shared out-of-frame alpha sequences.

A remark on this clonotype: No antigen is known for it.

TCRdb passed the 5' RACE reads through MiXCR, listing each CDR3 protein once. Here the sample spans under 900,000 distinct CDR3 sequences, around a sixth being singletons. The CDR3 extends over 15 amino acids. The germline gives CDR1 DFQATT, CDR2 SNEGSKA (reference sequence). The J segment lost 2 bases and the V segment lost 3 bases, leaving 7 bases of the junction unmatched. These data were also reused for a study on T cells expressing NK-cell markers. That source reports: Seven donors tested HCMV-seropositive and one tested seronegative among the eight sequenced.

J is TRBJ2-3 and V is TRBV20-1, with TRBD2 matching 8 bases. What was sequenced was PBMCs. The TCR was taken from a woman in her late teens or twenties in good health. CDR3 sequence (DNA): TGCAGTGCTAGCTGGCTAGCGGGCCTCACAGATACGCAGTATTTT. Translation gives CSASWLAGLTDTQYF.